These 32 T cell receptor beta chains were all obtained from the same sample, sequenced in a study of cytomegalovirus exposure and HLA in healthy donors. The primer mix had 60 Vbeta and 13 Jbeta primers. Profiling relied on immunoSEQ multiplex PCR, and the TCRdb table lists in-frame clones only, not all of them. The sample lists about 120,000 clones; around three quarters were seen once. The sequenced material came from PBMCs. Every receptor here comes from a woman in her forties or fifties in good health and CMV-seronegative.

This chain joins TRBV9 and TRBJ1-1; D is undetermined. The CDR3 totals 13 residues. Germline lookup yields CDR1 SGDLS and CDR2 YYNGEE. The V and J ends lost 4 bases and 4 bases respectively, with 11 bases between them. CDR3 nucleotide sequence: TGTGCCAGCAGCCCCCTACGGGGCACTGAAGCTTTCTTT. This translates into CASSPLRGTEAFF.

This CDR3 is CASSRDGLDTDTQYF. DNA of the CDR3: TGTGCCAGCAGCCGAGATGGACTCGACACAGATACGCAGTATTTT. The rearrangement uses TRBV7-8 and TRBJ2-3; a weak D match, TRBD2 (5 bases). The length of the CDR3 is 15 residues. The V end lost 5 bases, the J end lost 2 bases, and 14 bases lay between the germline ends. CDR1 is SGHVS and CDR2 is FQNEAQ in the germline V gene.

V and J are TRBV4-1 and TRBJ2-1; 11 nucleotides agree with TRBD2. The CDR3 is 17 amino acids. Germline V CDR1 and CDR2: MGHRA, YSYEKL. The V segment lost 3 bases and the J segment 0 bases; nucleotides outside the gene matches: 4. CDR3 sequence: CASSQWTSGHSYNEQFF. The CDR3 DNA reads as TGCGCCAGCAGCCAGTGGACTAGCGGGCACTCCTACAATGAGCAGTTCTTC.

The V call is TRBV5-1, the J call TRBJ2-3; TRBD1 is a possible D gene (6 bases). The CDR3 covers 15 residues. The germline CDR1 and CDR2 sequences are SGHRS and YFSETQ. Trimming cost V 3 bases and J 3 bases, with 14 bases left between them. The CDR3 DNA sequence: TGCGCCAGCAGCTACCTAAGGGGGAGTACAGATACGCAGTATTTT. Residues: CASSYLRGSTDTQYF.

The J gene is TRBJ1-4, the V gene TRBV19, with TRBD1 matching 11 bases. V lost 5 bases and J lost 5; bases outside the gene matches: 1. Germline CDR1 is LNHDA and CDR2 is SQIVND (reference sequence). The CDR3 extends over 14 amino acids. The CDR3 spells CASSGTGGNEKLFF. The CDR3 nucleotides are TGTGCCAGTAGTGGGACAGGGGGAAATGAAAAACTGTTTTTT. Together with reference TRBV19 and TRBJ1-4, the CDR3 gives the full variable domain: DGGITQSPKYLFRKEGQNVTLSCEQNLNHDAMYWYRQDPGQGLRLIYYSQIVNDFQKGDIAEGYSVSREKKESFPLTVTSAQKNPTAFYLCASSGTGGNEKLFFGSGTQLSVL.

The CDR3 spells CSVEDQPLAGGAYEQYF. In DNA, the CDR3 is TGCAGCGTTGAAGATCAACCCCTAGCGGGAGGGGCCTACGAGCAGTACTTC. The chain combines TRBV29-1 with TRBJ2-7; 12 bases fit TRBD2. Per the germline V gene, CDR1 is SQVTM and CDR2 is ANQGSEA. V shed 0 bases, J shed 2 bases, and the junction held 8 bases outside the gene matches. The CDR3 consists of 17 residues.

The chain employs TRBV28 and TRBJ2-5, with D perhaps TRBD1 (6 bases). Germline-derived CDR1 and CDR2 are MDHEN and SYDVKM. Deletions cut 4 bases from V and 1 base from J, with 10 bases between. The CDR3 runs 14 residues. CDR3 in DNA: TGTGCCAGCAGTTCAGGGGTGTTCCAAGAGACCCAGTACTTC. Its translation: CASSSGVFQETQYF.

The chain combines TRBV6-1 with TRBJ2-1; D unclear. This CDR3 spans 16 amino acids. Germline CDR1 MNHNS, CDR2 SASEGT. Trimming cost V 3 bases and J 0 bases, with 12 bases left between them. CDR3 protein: CASSDLGRSSYNEQFF. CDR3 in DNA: TGTGCCAGCAGTGATCTGGGCAGAAGCTCCTACAATGAGCAGTTCTTC.

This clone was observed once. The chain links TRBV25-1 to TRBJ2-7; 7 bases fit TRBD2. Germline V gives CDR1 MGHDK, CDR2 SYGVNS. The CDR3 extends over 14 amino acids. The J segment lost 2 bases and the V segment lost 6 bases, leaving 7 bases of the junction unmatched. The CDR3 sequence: CASRGRVLPYEQYF. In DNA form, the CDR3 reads TGTGCCAGCAGGGGGAGGGTTTTGCCCTACGAGCAGTACTTC.

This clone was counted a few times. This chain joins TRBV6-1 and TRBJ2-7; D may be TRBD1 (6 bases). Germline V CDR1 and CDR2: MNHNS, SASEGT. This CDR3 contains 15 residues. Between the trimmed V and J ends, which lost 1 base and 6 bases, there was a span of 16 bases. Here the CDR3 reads CASSEELGGLGEQYF. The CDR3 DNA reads TGTGCCAGCAGTGAAGAGTTAGGGGGATTGGGCGAGCAGTACTTC.

This CDR3 is CASSHTSGRADEQYF. Written as DNA, the CDR3 is TGTGCCAGCAGCCATACTAGCGGGAGGGCCGACGAGCAGTACTTC. The J gene is TRBJ2-7, the V gene TRBV6-5; 13 bases map to TRBD2. CDR1 and CDR2 (germline): MNHEY, SVGAGI. The junction had 7 bases not matched to a gene; V was cut back by 6 bases and J by 5 bases. The CDR3 length is 15 residues.

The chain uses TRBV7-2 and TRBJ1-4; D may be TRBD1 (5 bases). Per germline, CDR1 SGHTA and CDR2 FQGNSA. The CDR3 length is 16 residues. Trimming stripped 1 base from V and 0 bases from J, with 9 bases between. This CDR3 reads CASSLGGDPTNEKLFF. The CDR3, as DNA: TGTGCCAGCAGCTTAGGGGGGGACCCAACTAATGAAAAACTGTTTTTT. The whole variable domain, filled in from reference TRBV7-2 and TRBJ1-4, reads GAGVSQSPSNKVTEKGKDVELRCDPISGHTALYWYRQSLGQGLEFLIYFQGNSAPDKSGLPSDRFSAERTGGSVSTLTIQRTQQEDSAVYLCASSLGGDPTNEKLFFGSGTQLSVL.

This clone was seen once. The DNA of the CDR3 is TGCGCCAGCACCATGGGGCCGGCGAGCTCTGGAAACACCATATATTTT. Amino acid sequence: CASTMGPASSGNTIYF. This chain links TRBV5-1 with TRBJ1-3; D possibly corresponds to TRBD1 (5 bases). The CDR3 has 16 amino acids. Trimming cost V 6 bases and J 0 bases, with 16 bases left between them. Per the germline V gene, CDR1 is SGHRS and CDR2 is YFSETQ.

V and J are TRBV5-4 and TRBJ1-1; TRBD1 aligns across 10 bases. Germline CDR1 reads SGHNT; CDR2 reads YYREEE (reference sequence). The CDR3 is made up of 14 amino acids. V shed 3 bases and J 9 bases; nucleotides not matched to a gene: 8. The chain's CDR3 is CASSSWGQGYQAFF. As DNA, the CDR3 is TGTGCCAGCAGCTCGTGGGGACAGGGGTATCAAGCTTTCTTT.

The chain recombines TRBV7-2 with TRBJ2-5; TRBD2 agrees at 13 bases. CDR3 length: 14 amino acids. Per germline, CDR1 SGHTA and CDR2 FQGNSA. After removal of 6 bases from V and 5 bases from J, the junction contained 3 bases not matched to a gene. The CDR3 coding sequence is TGTGCCAGCAGACAGGGACTAGCGGGGGAGACCCAGTACTTC. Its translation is CASRQGLAGETQYF.

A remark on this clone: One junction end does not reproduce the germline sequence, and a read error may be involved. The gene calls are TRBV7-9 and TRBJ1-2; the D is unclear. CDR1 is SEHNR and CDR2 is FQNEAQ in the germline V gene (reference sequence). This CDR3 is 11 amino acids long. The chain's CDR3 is CSSSLGGGYTF. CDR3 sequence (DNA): TGTTCCAGCAGCTTAGGAGGTGGCTACACCTTC.

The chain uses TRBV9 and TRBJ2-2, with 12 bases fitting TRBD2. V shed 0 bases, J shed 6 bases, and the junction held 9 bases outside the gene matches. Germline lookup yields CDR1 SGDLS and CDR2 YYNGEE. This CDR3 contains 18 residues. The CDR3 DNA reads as TGTGCCAGCAGCGTAGTCCCTAGCGGGAGGGCTAGGGCCGGGGAGCTGTTTTTT. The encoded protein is CASSVVPSGRARAGELFF.

CDR3 sequence reads: CASRIQNNEQFF. In DNA, the CDR3 is TGTGCCAGCAGAATTCAGAACAATGAGCAGTTCTTC. The gene calls are TRBV6-1 and TRBJ2-1; no clear D gene. With 6 bases removed from V and 5 bases from J, the gap between germline ends came to 8 bases. The length of the CDR3 is 12 residues. From germline, CDR1 is MNHNS and CDR2 SASEGT.

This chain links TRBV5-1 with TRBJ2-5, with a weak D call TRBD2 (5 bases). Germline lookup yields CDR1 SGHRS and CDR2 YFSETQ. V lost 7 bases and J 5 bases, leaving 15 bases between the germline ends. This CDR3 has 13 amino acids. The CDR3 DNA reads TGCGCCAGCTGGTCCCTCGGGGTTGAGACCCAGTACTTC. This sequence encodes CASWSLGVETQYF. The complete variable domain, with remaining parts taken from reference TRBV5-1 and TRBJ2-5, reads KAGVTQTPRYLIKTRGQQVTLSCSPISGHRSVSWYQQTPGQGLQFLFEYFSETQRNKGNFPGRFSGRQFSNSRSEMNVSTLELGDSALYLCASWSLGVETQYFGPGTRLLVL.

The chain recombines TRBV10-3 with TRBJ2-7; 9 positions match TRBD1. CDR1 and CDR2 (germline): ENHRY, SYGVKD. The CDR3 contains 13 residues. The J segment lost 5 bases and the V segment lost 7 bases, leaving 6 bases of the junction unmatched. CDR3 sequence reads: CAITRTGVDEQYF. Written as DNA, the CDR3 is TGTGCCATCACCCGGACAGGGGTGGACGAGCAGTACTTC.

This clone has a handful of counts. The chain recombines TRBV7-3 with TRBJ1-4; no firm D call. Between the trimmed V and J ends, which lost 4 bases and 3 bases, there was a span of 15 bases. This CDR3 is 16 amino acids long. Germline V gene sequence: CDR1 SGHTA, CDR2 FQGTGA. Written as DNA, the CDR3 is TGTGCCAGCAGCTCCACGGGAGAGGGAGCTAATGAAAAACTGTTTTTT. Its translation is CASSSTGEGANEKLFF.

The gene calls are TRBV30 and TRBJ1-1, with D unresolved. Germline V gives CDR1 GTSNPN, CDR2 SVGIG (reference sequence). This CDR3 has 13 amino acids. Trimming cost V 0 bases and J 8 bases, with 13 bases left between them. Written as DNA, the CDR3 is TGTGCCTGGAGTGTAACAGACCTCGGAGAAGCTTTCTTT. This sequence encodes CAWSVTDLGEAFF.

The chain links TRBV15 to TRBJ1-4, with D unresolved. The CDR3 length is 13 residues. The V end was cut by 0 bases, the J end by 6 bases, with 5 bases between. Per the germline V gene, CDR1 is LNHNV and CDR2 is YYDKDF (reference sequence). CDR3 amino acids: CATSRDPDEKLFF. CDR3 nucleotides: TGTGCCACCAGCAGAGATCCCGATGAAAAACTGTTTTTT.

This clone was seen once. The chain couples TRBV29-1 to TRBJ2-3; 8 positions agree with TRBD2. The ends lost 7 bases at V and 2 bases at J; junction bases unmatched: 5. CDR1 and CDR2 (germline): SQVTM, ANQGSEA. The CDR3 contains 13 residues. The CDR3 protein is CSALTSATDTQYF. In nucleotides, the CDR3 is TGCAGCGCCCTGACTAGCGCCACAGATACGCAGTATTTT.

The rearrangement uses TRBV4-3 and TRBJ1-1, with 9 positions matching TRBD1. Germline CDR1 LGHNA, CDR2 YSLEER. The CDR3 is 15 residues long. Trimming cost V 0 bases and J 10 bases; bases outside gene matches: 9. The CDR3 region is CASSQEIQGARRAFF. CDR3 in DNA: TGCGCCAGCAGCCAAGAAATACAGGGGGCGAGACGAGCTTTCTTT.

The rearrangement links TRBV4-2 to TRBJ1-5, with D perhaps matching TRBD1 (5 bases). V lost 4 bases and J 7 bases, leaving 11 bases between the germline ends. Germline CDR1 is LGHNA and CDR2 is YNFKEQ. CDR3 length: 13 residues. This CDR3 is CASSPGSGQPQHF. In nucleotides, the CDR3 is TGTGCCAGCAGCCCAGGGTCCGGCCAGCCCCAGCATTTT.

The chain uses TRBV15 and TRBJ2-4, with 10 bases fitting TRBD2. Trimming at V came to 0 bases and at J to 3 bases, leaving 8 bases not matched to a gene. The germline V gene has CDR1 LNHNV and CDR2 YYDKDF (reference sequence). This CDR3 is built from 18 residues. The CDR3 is CATSRDKREGPRKNIQYF. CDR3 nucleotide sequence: TGTGCCACCAGCAGAGATAAGCGGGAGGGCCCTCGCAAAAACATTCAGTACTTC.

The CDR3 is CASSLGQGIRNSPLHF. CDR3 DNA: TGTGCCAGCAGTTTGGGACAGGGGATTAGAAATTCACCCCTCCACTTT. The chain uses TRBV28 and TRBJ1-6; 10 bases are shared with TRBD1. Per germline, CDR1 MDHEN and CDR2 SYDVKM. The V gene end was trimmed by 3 bases and the J gene end by 7 bases; junction bases not matched to a gene: 6. There are 16 residues in the CDR3.

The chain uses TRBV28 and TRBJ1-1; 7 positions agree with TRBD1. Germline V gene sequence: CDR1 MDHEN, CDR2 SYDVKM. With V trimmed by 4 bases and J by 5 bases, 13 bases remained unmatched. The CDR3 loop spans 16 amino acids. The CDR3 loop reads CASSSLPRGLFTEAFF. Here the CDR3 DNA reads TGTGCCAGCAGTTCACTTCCGAGGGGGCTTTTTACTGAAGCTTTCTTT.

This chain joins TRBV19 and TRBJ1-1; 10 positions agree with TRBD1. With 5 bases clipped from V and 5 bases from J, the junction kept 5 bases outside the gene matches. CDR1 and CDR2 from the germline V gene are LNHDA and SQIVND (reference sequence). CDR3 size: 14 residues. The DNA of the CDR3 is TGTGCCAGTAGTTTCGGGACAGGGGTTACTGAAGCTTTCTTT. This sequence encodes CASSFGTGVTEAFF.

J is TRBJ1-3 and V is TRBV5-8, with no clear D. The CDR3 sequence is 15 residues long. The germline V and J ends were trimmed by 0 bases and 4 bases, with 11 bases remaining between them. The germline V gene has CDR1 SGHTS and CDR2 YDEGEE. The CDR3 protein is CASSLVGERGNTIYF. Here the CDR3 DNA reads TGTGCCAGCAGCTTGGTTGGGGAGAGGGGAAACACCATATATTTT. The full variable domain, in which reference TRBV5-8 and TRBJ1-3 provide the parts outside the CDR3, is EAGVTQSPTHLIKTRGQQATLRCSPISGHTSVYWYQQALGLGLQFLLWYDEGEERNRGNFPPRFSGRQFPNYSSELNVNALELEDSALYLCASSLVGERGNTIYFGEGSWLTVV.

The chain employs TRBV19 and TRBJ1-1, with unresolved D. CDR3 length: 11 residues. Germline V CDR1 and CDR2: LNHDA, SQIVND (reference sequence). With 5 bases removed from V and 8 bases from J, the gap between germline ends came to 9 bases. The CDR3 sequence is CASSPGSEAFF. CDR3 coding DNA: TGTGCCAGTAGTCCAGGCTCGGAAGCTTTCTTT. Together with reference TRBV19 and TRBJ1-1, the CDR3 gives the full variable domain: DGGITQSPKYLFRKEGQNVTLSCEQNLNHDAMYWYRQDPGQGLRLIYYSQIVNDFQKGDIAEGYSVSREKKESFPLTVTSAQKNPTAFYLCASSPGSEAFFGQGTRLTVV.